A selection of T cell receptor beta chains follows, all from one sample in a study of blood T cell repertoires in COVID-19. This table comes from immunoSEQ multiplex PCR, and its TCRdb copy is limited to in-frame clones, with some not included. This table has some 150,000 clones, 84% appearing once. Sequencing was performed on peripheral blood. The receptors originated from an older woman with COVID-19, enrolled during active disease. Both conserved end residues are part of each CDR3. The D gene is left open where the match is weak. Clone sizes are given selectively: once, few, many, or a class where the clone is expanded.

J,D,V,size,CDR3,DNA
TRBJ1-2,NA,TRBV18,NA,CASSPGPRNYGYTF,TGTGCCAGCTCACCGGGGCCAAGGAACTATGGCTACACCTTC
TRBJ1-5,NA,TRBV28,NA,CASRWGVGQPQHF,TGTGCCAGCAGGTGGGGGGTGGGTCAGCCCCAGCATTTT
TRBJ2-2,NA,TRBV5-6,NA,CASTLPTGELFF,TGTGCCAGCACTTTGCCGACTGGGGAGCTGTTTTTT
TRBJ1-4,NA,TRBV3-1/TRBV3-2,NA,CASSQGWGVKLFF,TGTGCCAGCAGCCAAGGTTGGGGGGTAAAACTGTTTTTT
TRBJ1-1,NA,TRBV6-5,NA,CASSYQGNTEAFF,TGTGCCAGCAGTTACCAGGGGAACACTGAAGCTTTCTTT
TRBJ1-1,NA,TRBV6-5,few,CATSREISAFF,TGTGCCACCTCGAGGGAAATATCGGCTTTCTTT
TRBJ2-1,NA,TRBV29-1,NA,CSAYTGYNEQFF,TGCAGCGCCTATACAGGCTACAATGAGCAGTTCTTC
TRBJ1-1,NA,TRBV19,few,CASSIQGIITEAFF,TGTGCCAGTAGTATACAGGGGATTATAACTGAAGCTTTCTTT
TRBJ2-7,NA,TRBV7-9,NA,CASSLTGTAYEQYF,TGTGCCAGCAGCTTAACAGGGACGGCCTACGAGCAGTACTTC
TRBJ2-3,NA,TRBV24-1,NA,CATSPGQFVTQYF,TGTGCCACCAGTCCCGGACAGTTCGTTACGCAGTATTTT
TRBJ1-1,NA,TRBV19,few,CASNPQAARNTEAFF,TGTGCCAGTAATCCCCAGGCCGCCCGGAACACTGAAGCTTTCTTT
TRBJ1-2,TRBD1,TRBV5-1,once,CASSGRDRDYGYTF,TGCGCCAGCAGCGGCCGGGACAGGGACTATGGCTACACCTTC
TRBJ2-1,TRBD1,TRBV9,NA,CASSMGQGSDEQFF,TGTGCCAGCAGCATGGGACAGGGGTCCGATGAGCAGTTCTTC
TRBJ1-1,NA,TRBV6-1,NA,CASSETGEAFF,TGTGCCAGCAGTGAGACGGGAGAAGCTTTCTTT
TRBJ1-2,NA,TRBV7-9,NA,CASSSPGVRGYTF,TGTGCCAGCAGCTCCCCGGGGGTACGGGGCTACACCTTC